This T cell receptor (beta chain) was identified during a study of blood T cells in healthy people across ages. It was with a sample-barcoded 5' primer and a J-beta primer mix that a second PCR of about 7 to 12 cycles was run. TCRdb ran MiXCR on the 5' RACE reads and lists one entry per CDR3 protein. The sample lists hundreds of thousands of distinct CDR3 sequences, approximately 25% occurring once. Germline CDR1 is MNHEY and CDR2 is SMNVEV (reference sequence). The CDR3 has 15 residues. The ends were cut back, 1 base at V and 5 bases at J, with 12 bases in the middle. These records were also assigned to another study, of T cells of mothers and their children.

The V gene is TRBV27, the J gene TRBJ2-1; D possibly corresponds to TRBD1 (6 bases). Sequencing was done on a sample of blood. This TCR was sampled from a boy aged 10-17 years in good health. CDR3 protein: CASSLWDTVHNEQFF. The CDR3 nucleotides are TGTGCCAGCAGTTTATGGGACACCGTTCACAATGAGCAGTTCTTC.